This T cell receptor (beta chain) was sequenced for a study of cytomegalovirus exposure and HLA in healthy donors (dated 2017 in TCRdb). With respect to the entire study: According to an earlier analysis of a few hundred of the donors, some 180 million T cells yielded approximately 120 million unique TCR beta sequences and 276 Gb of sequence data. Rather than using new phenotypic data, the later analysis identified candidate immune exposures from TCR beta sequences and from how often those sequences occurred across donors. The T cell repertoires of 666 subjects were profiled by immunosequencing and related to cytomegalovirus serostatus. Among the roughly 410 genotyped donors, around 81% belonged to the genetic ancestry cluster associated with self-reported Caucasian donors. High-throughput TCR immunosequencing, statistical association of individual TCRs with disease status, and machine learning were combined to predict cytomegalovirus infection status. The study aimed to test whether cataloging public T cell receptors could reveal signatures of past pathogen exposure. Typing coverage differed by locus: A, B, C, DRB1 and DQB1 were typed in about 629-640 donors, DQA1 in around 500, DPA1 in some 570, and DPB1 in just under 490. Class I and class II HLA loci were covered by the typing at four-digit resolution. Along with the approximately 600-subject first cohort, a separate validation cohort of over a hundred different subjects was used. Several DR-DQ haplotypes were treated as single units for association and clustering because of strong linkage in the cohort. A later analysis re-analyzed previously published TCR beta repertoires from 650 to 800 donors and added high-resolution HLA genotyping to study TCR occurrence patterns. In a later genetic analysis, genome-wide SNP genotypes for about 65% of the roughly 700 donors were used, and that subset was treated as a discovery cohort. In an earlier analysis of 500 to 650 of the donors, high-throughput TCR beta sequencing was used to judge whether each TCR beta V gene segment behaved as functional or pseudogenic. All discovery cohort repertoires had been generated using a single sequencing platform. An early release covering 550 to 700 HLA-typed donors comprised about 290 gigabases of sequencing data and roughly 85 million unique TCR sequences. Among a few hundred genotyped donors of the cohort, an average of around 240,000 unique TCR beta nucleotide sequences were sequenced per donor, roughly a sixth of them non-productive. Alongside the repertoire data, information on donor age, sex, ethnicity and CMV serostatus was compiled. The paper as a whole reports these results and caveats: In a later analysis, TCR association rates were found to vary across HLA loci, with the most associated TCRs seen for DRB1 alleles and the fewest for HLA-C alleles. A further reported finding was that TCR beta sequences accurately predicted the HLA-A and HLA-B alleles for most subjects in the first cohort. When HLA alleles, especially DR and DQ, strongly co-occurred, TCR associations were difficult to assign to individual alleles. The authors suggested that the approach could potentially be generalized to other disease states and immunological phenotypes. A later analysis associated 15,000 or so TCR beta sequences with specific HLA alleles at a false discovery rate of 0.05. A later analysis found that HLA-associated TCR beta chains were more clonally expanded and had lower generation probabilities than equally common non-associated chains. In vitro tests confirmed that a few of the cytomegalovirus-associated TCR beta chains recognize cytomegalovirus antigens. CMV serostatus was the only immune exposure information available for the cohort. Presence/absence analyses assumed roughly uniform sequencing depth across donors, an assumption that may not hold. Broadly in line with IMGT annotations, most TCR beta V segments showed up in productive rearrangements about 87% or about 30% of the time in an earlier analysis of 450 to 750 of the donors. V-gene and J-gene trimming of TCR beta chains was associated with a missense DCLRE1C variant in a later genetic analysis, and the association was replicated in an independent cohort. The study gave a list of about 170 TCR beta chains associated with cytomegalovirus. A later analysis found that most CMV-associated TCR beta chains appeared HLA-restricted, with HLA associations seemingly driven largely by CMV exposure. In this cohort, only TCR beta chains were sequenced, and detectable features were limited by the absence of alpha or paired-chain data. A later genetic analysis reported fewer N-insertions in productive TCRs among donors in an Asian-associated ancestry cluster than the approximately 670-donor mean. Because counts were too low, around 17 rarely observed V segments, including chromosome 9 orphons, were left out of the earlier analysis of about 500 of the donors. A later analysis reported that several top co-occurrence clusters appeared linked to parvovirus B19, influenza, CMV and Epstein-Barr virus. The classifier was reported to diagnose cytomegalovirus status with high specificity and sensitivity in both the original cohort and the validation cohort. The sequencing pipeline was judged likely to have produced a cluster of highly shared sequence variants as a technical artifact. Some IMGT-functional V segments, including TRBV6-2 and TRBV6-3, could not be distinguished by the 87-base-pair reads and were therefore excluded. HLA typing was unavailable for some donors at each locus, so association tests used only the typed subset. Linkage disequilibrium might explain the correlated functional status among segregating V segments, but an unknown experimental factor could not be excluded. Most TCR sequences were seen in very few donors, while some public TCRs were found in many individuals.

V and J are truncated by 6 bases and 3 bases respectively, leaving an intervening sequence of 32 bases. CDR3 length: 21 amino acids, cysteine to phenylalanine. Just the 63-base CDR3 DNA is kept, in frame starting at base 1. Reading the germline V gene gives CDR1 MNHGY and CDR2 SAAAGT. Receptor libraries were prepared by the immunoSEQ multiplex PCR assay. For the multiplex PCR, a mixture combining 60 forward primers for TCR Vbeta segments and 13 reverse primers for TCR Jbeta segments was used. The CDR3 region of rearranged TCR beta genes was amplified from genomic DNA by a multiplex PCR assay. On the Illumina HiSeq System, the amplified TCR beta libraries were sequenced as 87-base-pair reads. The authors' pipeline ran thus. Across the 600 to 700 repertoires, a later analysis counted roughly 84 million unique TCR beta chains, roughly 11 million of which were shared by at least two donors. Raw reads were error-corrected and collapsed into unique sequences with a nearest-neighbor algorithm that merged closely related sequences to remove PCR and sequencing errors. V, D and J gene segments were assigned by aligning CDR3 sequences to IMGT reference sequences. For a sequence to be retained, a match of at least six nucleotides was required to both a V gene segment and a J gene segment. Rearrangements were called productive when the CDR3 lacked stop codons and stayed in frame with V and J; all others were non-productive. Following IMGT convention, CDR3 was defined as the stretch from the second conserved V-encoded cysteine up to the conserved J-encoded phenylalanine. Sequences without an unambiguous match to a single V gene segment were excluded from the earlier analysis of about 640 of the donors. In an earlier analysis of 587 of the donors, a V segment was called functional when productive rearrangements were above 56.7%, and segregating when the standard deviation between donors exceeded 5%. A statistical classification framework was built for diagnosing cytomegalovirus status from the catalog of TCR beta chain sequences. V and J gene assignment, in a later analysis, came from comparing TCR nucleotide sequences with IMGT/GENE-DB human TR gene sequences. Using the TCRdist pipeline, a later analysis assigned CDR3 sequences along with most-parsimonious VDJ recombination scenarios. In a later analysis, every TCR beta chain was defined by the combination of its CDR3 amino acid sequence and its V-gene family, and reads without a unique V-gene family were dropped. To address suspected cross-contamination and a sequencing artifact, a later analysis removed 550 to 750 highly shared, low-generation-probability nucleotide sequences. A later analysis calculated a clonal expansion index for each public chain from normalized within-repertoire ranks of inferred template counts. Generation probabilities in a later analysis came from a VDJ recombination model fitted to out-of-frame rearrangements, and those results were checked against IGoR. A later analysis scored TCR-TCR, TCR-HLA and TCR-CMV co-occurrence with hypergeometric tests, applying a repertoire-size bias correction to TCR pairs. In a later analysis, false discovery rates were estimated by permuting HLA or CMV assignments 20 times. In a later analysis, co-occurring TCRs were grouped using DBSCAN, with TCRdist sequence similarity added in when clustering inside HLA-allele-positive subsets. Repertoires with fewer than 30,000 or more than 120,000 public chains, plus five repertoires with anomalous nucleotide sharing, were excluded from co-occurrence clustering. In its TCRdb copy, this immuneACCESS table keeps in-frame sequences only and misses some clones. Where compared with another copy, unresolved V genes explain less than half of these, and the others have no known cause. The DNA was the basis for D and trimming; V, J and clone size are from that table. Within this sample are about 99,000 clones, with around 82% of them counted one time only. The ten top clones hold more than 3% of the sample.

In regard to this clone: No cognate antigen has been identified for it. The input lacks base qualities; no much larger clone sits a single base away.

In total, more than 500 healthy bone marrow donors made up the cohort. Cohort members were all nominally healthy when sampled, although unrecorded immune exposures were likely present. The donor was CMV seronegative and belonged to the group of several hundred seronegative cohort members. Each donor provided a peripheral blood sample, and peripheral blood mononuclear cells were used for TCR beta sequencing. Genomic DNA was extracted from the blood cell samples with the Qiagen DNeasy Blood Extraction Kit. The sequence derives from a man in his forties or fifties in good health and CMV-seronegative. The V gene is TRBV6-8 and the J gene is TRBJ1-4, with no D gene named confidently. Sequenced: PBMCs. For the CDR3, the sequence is CASRLTRRFILFIMANEKLFF. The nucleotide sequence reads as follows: TGTGCCAGCAGGCTGACGAGGAGGTTCATCCTCTTCATTATGGCTAATGAAAAACTGTTTTTT.